This T cell receptor beta chain was identified during a study of response to subunit inactivated influenza vaccine. Study-wide points: Authors suggested each seasonal flu vaccination may recruit only limited numbers of new T cells.

This clonotype has more than one count but fewer than ten. Its antigen remains unidentified. CDR1 is MNHEY, CDR2 SVGAGI, per germline. The CDR3 has 18 amino acids. The V and J ends lost 0 bases and 0 bases respectively, with 14 bases between them. TCRdb called the RT-PCR reads again in MiXCR, with one record for every CDR3 protein. This sample has 170,000 or so distinct CDR3 sequences, with around 10% found just once. The TCR comes from a man aged 50 to 69 who received an inactivated influenza vaccine. The chain recombines TRBV6-5 with TRBJ1-4, with a weak D call TRBD1 (6 bases). The sample was CD8+ T cells sorted from PBMCs, taken around 25 months after vaccination. In DNA, the CDR3 is TGTGCCAGCAGTTACTCGGCAGGGGAAAGAGCAACTAATGAAAAACTGTTTTTT. Translation: CASSYSAGERATNEKLFF.